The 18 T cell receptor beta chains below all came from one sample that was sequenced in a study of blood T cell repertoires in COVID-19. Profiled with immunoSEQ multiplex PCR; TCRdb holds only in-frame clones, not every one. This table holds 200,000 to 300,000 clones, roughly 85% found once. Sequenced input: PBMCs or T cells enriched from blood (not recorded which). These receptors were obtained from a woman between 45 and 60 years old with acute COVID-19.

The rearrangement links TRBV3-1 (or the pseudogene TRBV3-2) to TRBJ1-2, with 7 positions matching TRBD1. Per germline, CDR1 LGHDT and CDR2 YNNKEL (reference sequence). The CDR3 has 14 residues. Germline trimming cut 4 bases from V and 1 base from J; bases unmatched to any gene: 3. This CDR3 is CASSRGQFNYGYTF. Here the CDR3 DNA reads TGTGCCAGCAGCCGGGGACAGTTTAACTATGGCTACACCTTC.

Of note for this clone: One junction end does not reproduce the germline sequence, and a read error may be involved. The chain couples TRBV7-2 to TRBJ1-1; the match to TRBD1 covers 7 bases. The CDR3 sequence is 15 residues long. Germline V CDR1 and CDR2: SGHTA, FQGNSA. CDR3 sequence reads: CASSLQGLQFTGAFF. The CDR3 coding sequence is TGTGCCAGCAGTTTACAGGGGCTCCAGTTCACTGGAGCTTTCTTT.

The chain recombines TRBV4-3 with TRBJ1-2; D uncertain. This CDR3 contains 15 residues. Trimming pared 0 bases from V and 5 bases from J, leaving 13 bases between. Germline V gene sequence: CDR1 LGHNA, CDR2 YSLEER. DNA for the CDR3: TGCGCCAGCAGCCAAGAGATGAAGGAGGAGTATGGCTACACCTTC. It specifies CASSQEMKEEYGYTF.

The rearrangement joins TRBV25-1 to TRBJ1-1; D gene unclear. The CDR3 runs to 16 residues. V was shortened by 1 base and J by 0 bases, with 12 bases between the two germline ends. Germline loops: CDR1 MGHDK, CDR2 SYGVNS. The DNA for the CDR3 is TGTGCCAGCAGTGAATTGGGAGGGAATCTGAACACTGAAGCTTTCTTT. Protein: CASSELGGNLNTEAFF.

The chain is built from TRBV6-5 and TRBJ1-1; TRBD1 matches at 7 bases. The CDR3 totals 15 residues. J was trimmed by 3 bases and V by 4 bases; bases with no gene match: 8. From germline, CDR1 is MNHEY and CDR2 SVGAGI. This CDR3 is CASSFYLGQDTEAFF. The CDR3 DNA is TGTGCCAGCAGTTTTTACCTCGGACAGGACACTGAAGCTTTCTTT.

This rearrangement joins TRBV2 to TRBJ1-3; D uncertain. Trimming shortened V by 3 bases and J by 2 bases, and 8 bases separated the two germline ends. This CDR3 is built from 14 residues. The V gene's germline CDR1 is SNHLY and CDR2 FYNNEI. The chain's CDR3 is CASSEGNTGNTIYF. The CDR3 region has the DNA TGTGCCAGCAGTGAGGGCAACACTGGAAACACCATATATTTT. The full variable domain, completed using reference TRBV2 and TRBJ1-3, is EPEVTQTPSHQVTQMGQEVILRCVPISNHLYFYWYRQILGQKVEFLVSFYNNEISEKSEIFDDQFSVERPDGSNFTLKIRSTKLEDSAMYFCASSEGNTGNTIYFGEGSWLTVV.

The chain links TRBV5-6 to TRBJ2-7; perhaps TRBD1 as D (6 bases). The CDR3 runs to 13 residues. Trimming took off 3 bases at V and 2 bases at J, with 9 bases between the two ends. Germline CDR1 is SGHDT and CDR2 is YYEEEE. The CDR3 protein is CASSSQGTYEQYF. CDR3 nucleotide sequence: TGTGCCAGCAGCTCCCAGGGGACCTACGAGCAGTACTTC.

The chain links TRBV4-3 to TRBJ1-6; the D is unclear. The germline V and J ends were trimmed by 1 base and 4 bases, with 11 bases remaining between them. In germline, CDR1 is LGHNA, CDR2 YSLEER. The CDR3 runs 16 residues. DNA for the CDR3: TGCGCCAGCAGCCAAGCCTCTGACTCGTATAATTCACCCCTCCACTTT. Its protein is CASSQASDSYNSPLHF.

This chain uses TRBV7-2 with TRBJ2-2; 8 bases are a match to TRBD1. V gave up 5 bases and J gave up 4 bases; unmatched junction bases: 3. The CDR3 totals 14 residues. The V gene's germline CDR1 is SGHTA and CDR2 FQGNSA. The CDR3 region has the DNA TGTGCCAGCAGCGCGACAGGGGCCACCGGGGAGCTGTTTTTT. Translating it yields CASSATGATGELFF.

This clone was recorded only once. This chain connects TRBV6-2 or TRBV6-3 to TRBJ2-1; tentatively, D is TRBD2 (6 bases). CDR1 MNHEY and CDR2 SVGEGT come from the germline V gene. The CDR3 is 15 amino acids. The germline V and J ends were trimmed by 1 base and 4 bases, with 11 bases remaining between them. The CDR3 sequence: CASSYYAGNYNEQFF. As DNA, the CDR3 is TGTGCCAGCAGTTACTACGCGGGGAATTACAATGAGCAGTTCTTC.

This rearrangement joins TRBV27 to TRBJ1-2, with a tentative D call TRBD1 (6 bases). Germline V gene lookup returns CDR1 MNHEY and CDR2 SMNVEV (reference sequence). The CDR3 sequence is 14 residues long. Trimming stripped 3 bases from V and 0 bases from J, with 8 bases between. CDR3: CASSFSGANYGYTF. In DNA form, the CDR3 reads TGTGCCAGCAGTTTTTCAGGGGCTAACTATGGCTACACCTTC.

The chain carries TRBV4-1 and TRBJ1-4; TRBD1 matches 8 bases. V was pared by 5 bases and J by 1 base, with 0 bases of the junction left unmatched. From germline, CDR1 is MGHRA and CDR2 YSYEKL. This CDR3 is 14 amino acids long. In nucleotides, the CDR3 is TGCGCCAGCAGCGACAGGGGAACTAATGAAAAACTGTTTTTT. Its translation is CASSDRGTNEKLFF.

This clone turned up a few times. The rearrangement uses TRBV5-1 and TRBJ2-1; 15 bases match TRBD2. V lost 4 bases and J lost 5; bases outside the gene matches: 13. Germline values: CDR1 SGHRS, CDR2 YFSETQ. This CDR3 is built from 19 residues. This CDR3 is CASSPGLAGGSSGHNEQFF. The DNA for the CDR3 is TGCGCCAGCAGCCCGGGACTAGCGGGGGGTTCAAGTGGTCACAATGAGCAGTTCTTC.

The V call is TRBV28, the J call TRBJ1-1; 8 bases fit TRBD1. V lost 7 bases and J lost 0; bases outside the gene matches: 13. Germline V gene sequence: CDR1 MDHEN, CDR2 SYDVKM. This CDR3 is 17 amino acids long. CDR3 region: CASIPLGQAPMNTEAFF. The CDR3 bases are TGTGCCAGCATTCCTTTGGGACAGGCGCCCATGAACACTGAAGCTTTCTTT.

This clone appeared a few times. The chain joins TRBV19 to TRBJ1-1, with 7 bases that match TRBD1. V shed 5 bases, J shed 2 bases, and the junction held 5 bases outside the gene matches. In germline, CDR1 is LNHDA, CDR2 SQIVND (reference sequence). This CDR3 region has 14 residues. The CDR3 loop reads CASSSDRKNTEAFF. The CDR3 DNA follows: TGTGCCAGTAGTTCGGACAGGAAAAACACTGAAGCTTTCTTT. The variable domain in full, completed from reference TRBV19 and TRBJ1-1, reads DGGITQSPKYLFRKEGQNVTLSCEQNLNHDAMYWYRQDPGQGLRLIYYSQIVNDFQKGDIAEGYSVSREKKESFPLTVTSAQKNPTAFYLCASSSDRKNTEAFFGQGTRLTVV.

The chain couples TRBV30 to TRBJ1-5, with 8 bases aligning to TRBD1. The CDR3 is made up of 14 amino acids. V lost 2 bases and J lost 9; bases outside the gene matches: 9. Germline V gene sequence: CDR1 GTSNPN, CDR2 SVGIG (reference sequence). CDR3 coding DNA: TGTGCCTGGAGTCCGGGACAGGCTTTTTGGCCCCAGCATTTT. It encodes CAWSPGQAFWPQHF.

The CDR3 bases are TGTGCCAGCAACCGGGGGGGCGAAAGTAATGAGCAGTTCTTC. Amino acid sequence: CASNRGGESNEQFF. This chain joins TRBV7-9 and TRBJ2-1; 8 positions match TRBD2. This CDR3 has 14 amino acids. With 7 bases clipped from V and 7 bases from J, the junction kept 9 bases outside the gene matches. Germline CDR1 is SEHNR and CDR2 is FQNEAQ (reference sequence).

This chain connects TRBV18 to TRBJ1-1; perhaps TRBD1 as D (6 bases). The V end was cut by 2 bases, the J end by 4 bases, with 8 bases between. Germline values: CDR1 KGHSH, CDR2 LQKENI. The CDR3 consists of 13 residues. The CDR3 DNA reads TGTGCCAGCTCACCAAAAGGGGGCACTGAAGCTTTCTTT. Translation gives CASSPKGGTEAFF. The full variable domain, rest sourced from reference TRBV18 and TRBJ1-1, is NAGVMQNPRHLVRRRGQEARLRCSPMKGHSHVYWYRQLPEEGLKFMVYLQKENIIDESGMPKERFSAEFPKEGPSILRIQQVVRGDSAAYFCASSPKGGTEAFFGQGTRLTVV.